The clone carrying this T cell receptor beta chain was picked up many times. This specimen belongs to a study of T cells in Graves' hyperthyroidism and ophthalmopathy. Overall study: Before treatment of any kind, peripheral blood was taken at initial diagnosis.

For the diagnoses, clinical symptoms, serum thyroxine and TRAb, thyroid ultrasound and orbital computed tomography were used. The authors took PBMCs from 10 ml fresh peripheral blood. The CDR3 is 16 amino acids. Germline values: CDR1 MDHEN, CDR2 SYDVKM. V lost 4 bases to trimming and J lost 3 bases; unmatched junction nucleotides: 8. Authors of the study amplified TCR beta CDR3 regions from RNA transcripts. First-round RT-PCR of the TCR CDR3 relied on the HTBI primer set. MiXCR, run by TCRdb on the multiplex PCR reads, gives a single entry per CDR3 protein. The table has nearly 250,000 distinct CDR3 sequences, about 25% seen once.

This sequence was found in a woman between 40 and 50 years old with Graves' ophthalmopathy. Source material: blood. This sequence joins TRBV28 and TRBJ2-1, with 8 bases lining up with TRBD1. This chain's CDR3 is CASSSSGTGDYNEQFF. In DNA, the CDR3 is TGTGCCAGCAGTTCGTCCGGGACAGGCGACTACAATGAGCAGTTCTTC.